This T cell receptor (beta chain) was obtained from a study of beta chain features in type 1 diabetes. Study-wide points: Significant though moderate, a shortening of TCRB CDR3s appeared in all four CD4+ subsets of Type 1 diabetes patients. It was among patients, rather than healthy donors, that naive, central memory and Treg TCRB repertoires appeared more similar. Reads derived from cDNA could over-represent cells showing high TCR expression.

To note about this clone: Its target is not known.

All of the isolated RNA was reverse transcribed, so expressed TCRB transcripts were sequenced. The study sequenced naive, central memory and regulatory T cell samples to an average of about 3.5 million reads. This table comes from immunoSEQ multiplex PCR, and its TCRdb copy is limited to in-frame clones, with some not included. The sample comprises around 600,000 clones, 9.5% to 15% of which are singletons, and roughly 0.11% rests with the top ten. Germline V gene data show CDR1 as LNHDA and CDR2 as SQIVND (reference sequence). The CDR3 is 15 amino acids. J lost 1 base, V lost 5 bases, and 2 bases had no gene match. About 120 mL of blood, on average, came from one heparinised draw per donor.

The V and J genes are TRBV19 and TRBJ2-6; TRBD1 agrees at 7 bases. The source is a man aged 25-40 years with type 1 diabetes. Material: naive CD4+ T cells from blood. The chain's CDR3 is CASSPGQSGANVLTF. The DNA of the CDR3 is TGTGCCAGTAGTCCGGGACAGTCTGGGGCCAACGTCCTGACTTTC.